The next 14 T cell receptor beta chains were all read from a single sample in a study of PD-L1 blockade in urothelial cancer. Time point noted: pretreatment peripheral blood. Sequencing was performed with immunoSEQ multiplex PCR; in TCRdb, only in-frame clones are kept and a portion is missing. The table lists fewer than 60,000 clones, more than 80% of them singletons. The sequenced sample was PBMCs, obtained around atezolizumab (anti-PD-L1) treatment. Receptors were obtained from a man aged 45 to 65 with urothelial cancer.

The V and J genes are TRBV2 and TRBJ2-5; TRBD2 matches at 8 bases. Trimming cost V 2 bases and J 0 bases; bases outside gene matches: 5. From germline, CDR1 is SNHLY and CDR2 FYNNEI. The length of the CDR3 is 16 residues. The CDR3 region is CASSEIERGNQETQYF. CDR3 coding DNA: TGTGCCAGCAGTGAAATAGAGCGGGGGAACCAAGAGACCCAGTACTTC. Filled out from reference TRBV2 and TRBJ2-5, the complete variable domain reads EPEVTQTPSHQVTQMGQEVILRCVPISNHLYFYWYRQILGQKVEFLVSFYNNEISEKSEIFDDQFSVERPDGSNFTLKIRSTKLEDSAMYFCASSEIERGNQETQYFGPGTRLLVL.

Of note for this clone: The germline gene is not matched at one end of the junction; a read error may be the cause. The chain recombines TRBV27 with TRBJ2-4, with a tentative D call TRBD1 (5 bases). This CDR3 has 13 amino acids. The germline V gene encodes CDR1 MNHEY and CDR2 SMNVEV (reference sequence). CDR3 residues: CASRFSGDSPTHF. The CDR3 bases are TGTGCCAGCAGGTTCTCGGGTGACAGCCCAACCCACTTC.

The chain has TRBV2 and TRBJ1-2; D perhaps matches TRBD1 (5 bases). Germline lookup yields CDR1 SNHLY and CDR2 FYNNEI. This CDR3 has 14 amino acids. V was trimmed by 1 base and J by 2 bases, leaving 8 bases between them. The CDR3: CASSEGGINYGYTF. The CDR3 DNA is TGTGCCAGCAGTGAAGGGGGCATAAACTATGGCTACACCTTC.

The V and J genes are TRBV12-5 and TRBJ2-1, with 11 bases identical to TRBD2. Trimming took 1 base from V and 8 from J; bases not matched to a gene: 4. The germline CDR1 and CDR2 sequences are LGHNT and FRNRAP. CDR3 length: 15 amino acids. The CDR3 is CASGLALAGEDEQFF. CDR3 bases: TGTGCTAGTGGTTTGGCACTAGCGGGAGAAGATGAGCAGTTCTTC.

The chain combines TRBV28 with TRBJ2-5; TRBD1 might be the D (6 bases). Deletions cut 9 bases from V and 4 bases from J, with 12 bases between. CDR3 size: 12 residues. Germline CDR1 is MDHEN and CDR2 is SYDVKM. CDR3 sequence reads: CASRKQGETQYF. The CDR3 DNA follows: TGTGCCAGTAGAAAACAGGGAGAGACCCAGTACTTC.

This rearrangement joins TRBV5-1 to TRBJ2-3, with 8 bases aligning to TRBD2. From germline, CDR1 is SGHRS and CDR2 YFSETQ. The CDR3 extends over 16 amino acids. V dropped 4 bases and J dropped 4; count of bases not matched to a gene: 11. In DNA form, the CDR3 reads TGCGCCAGCAGCAGTACTAGCGGAGGGCGGGCAGATACGCAGTATTTT. Residues: CASSSTSGGRADTQYF.

This sequence joins TRBV6-1 and TRBJ1-2, with 9 bases fitting TRBD1. J gave up 4 bases and V 7 bases, and 10 bases lay outside the gene matches. The CDR3 runs 15 residues. The germline CDR1 and CDR2 sequences are MNHNS and SASEGT. The CDR3 spells CASILATGGGYGYTF. The CDR3 coding sequence is TGTGCCAGCATCCTAGCGACAGGGGGTGGCTATGGCTACACCTTC.

The chain combines TRBV11-2 with TRBJ1-4, with D possibly TRBD1 on 6 matching bases. This CDR3 region has 17 residues. Germline V lookup: CDR1 SGHAT, CDR2 FQNNGV. Trimming stripped 6 bases from V and 1 base from J, with 18 bases between. Here the CDR3 reads CASSRQGMWGTNEKLFF. DNA of the CDR3: TGTGCCAGCAGTCGCCAGGGGATGTGGGGAACTAATGAAAAACTGTTTTTT.

The chain joins TRBV5-1 to TRBJ1-3; D uncertain. CDR1 is SGHRS and CDR2 is YFSETQ in the germline V gene. This CDR3 contains 13 residues. V was cut by 0 bases and J by 4 bases, with 5 bases left in between. The CDR3 nucleotides read TGCGCCAGCAGCTTGGGGCAGGGAAACACCATATATTTT. This encodes CASSLGQGNTIYF.

The chain couples TRBV7-3 to TRBJ2-4, with 9 positions matching TRBD1. Germline V gene data show CDR1 as SGHTA and CDR2 as FQGTGA. The CDR3 runs 15 residues. V shed 2 bases and J 4 bases; nucleotides not matched to a gene: 3. The CDR3 sequence: CASSLGQGSKNIQYF. The CDR3, as DNA: TGTGCCAGCAGCTTAGGACAGGGGAGTAAAAACATTCAGTACTTC.

The J gene is TRBJ1-5, the V gene TRBV7-9, with 7 bases that match TRBD1. CDR1 is SEHNR, CDR2 FQNEAQ, per germline (reference sequence). Germline trimming cut 4 bases from V and 3 bases from J; bases unmatched to any gene: 3. The CDR3 contains 14 residues. CDR3 residues: CASSSGGFNQPQHF. DNA for the CDR3: TGTGCCAGCAGCTCAGGGGGTTTCAATCAGCCCCAGCATTTT.

The chain links TRBV6-4 to TRBJ2-3; 7 bases are a match to TRBD2. Germline assignment: CDR1 MRHNA and CDR2 SNTAGT. This CDR3 is 19 amino acids long. V shed 2 bases and J 0 bases; nucleotides not matched to a gene: 14. CDR3: CASSDPWTSSDESTDTQYF. The CDR3 DNA follows: TGTGCCAGCAGTGACCCCTGGACTAGTTCTGACGAGAGCACAGATACGCAGTATTTT.

The rearrangement uses TRBV11-3 and TRBJ2-2, with 8 bases aligning to TRBD2. CDR1 SGHNT and CDR2 YENEEA come from the germline V gene. The J segment lost 3 bases and the V segment lost 2 bases, leaving 2 bases of the junction unmatched. The CDR3 is made up of 15 amino acids. CDR3: CASSLTSGYTGELFF. The CDR3 DNA reads as TGTGCCAGCAGCTTAACTAGCGGATACACCGGGGAGCTGTTTTTT. Drawing the rest from reference TRBV11-3 and TRBJ2-2, the complete variable domain is EAGVVQSPRYKIIEKKQPVAFWCNPISGHNTLYWYLQNLGQGPELLIRYENEEAVDDSQLPKDRFSAERLKGVDSTLKIQPAELGDSAVYLCASSLTSGYTGELFFGEGSRLTVL.

The chain has TRBV5-4 and TRBJ2-3; 8 bases are shared with TRBD2. V was clipped by 0 bases and J by 1 base; unmatched bases: 1. The CDR3 runs 15 residues. Germline V gene sequence: CDR1 SGHNT, CDR2 YYREEE (reference sequence). CDR3 DNA sequence: TGTGCCAGCAGCTTGGGAGCGGGGGGCACAGATACGCAGTATTTT. Amino acid sequence: CASSLGAGGTDTQYF.